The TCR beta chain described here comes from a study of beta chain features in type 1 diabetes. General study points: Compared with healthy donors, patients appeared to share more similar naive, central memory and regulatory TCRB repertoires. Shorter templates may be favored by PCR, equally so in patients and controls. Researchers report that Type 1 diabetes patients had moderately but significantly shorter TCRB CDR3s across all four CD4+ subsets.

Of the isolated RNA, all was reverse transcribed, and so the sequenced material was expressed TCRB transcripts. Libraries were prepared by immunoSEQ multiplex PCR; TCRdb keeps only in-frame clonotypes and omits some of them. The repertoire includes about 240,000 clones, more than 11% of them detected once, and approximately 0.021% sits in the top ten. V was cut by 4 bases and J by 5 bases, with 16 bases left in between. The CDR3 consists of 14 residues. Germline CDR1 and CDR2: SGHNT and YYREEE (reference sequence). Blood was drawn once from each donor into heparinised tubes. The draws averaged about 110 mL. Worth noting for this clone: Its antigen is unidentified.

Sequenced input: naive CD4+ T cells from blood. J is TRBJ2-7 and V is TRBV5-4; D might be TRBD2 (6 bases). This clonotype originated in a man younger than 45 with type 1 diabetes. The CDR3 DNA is TGTGCCAGCAGCACAGCGGGTTCAAACCACGAGCAGTACTTC. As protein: CASSTAGSNHEQYF.